Here is one T cell receptor (beta chain) with its context. Germline V gene sequence: CDR1 SGHVS, CDR2 FNYEAQ. The ends were cut back, 1 base at V and 7 bases at J, with 14 bases in the middle. The CDR3 runs 15 residues. TCRdb keeps only in-frame clones here, not all; method: immunoSEQ multiplex PCR. This table holds about 120,000 clones, approximately 71% found once. The sample comes from a study of blood T cell repertoires in COVID-19. Study information: Sites in the United States, Italy and Spain provided acute and convalescent COVID-19 samples. Sources were T cells, B-cell-depleted T cells, or PBMCs; the material itself was cDNA or gDNA.

The chain recombines TRBV7-6 with TRBJ2-1, with D tentatively TRBD2 (6 bases). Sequenced sample: peripheral blood. The receptor was isolated from a human donor in a cohort sampled during active COVID-19. CDR3 nucleotides: TGTGCCAGCAGCTTAGGCGGTAGTGGGGGGAATGAGCAGTTCTTC. This gives the protein CASSLGGSGGNEQFF. The whole variable domain, remainder taken from reference TRBV7-6 and TRBJ2-1, is GAGVSQSPRYKVTKRGQDVALRCDPISGHVSLYWYRQALGQGPEFLTYFNYEAQQDKSGLPNDRFSAERPEGSISTLTIQRTEQRDSAMYRCASSLGGSGGNEQFFGPGTRLTVL.